What follows are 27 T cell receptor beta chains derived from one specimen sequenced in a study of T cell responses to AZD1222 COVID-19 vaccine. The assay was immunoSEQ multiplex PCR, and TCRdb's table has in-frame clones only and misses some. The repertoire holds about 180,000 clones, around 90% seen once, with around a tenth in the top ten. Sample: peripheral blood, taken 28 days after the second AZD1222 dose. These receptors all stem from an adult who received the AZD1222 COVID-19 vaccine.

The chain has TRBV11-2 and TRBJ2-1; D not resolved. The CDR3 sequence is 16 residues long. Trimming removed 1 base from V and 4 bases from J, with 14 bases in between. Per germline, CDR1 SGHAT and CDR2 FQNNGV. The CDR3 region has the DNA TGTGCCAGCAGCTTAGTAGGGCTTTCCTTATACAATGAGCAGTTCTTC. Protein: CASSLVGLSLYNEQFF.

CDR3 region: CSVEEPTARDSPPFNYGYTF. The CDR3 DNA reads TGCAGCGTTGAAGAGCCGACGGCCCGGGACTCACCCCCGTTTAACTATGGCTACACCTTC. The chain joins TRBV29-1 to TRBJ1-2, with D possibly matching TRBD1 (5 bases). Germline CDR1 reads SQVTM; CDR2 reads ANQGSEA. V shed 0 bases and J shed 1 base, with 27 bases lying between them. This CDR3 is built from 20 residues.

The chain couples TRBV2 to TRBJ2-2; 9 bases line up with TRBD1. The CDR3 length is 14 residues. V shed 7 bases and J 3 bases; nucleotides not matched to a gene: 3. Germline-derived CDR1 and CDR2 are SNHLY and FYNNEI. CDR3 amino acids: CASTWTGDTGELFF. DNA for the CDR3: TGTGCCAGCACCTGGACAGGGGACACCGGGGAGCTGTTTTTT.

The chain recombines TRBV12-3 or TRBV12-4 with TRBJ1-2, with D possibly matching TRBD1 (5 bases). This CDR3 comprises 13 residues. The V end lost 5 bases, the J end lost 11 bases, and 18 bases lay between the germline ends. CDR3 bases: TGTGCCAGCAGTCCACCTGGCAGGGTAGGGTACACCTTC. It encodes CASSPPGRVGYTF.

V is TRBV6-5 and J is TRBJ2-2, with a weak D call TRBD1 (6 bases). V lost 7 bases and J lost 3, with 12 bases in between. CDR1 MNHEY and CDR2 SVGAGI come from the germline V gene. The CDR3 is 14 amino acids. The CDR3 DNA is TGTGCCAGCACCGACGGGACACACACCGGGGAGCTGTTTTTT. As protein: CASTDGTHTGELFF.

The genes are TRBV7-2 and TRBJ1-6; D possibly corresponds to TRBD1 (5 bases). This CDR3 is built from 15 residues. V was pared by 1 base and J by 7 bases, with 11 bases between. CDR1 SGHTA and CDR2 FQGNSA come from the germline V gene. The CDR3 protein is CASSLGGPPNSPLHF. CDR3 sequence (DNA): TGTGCCAGCAGCTTAGGGGGACCCCCAAATTCACCCCTCCACTTT.

The chain employs TRBV6-5 and TRBJ1-5; no clear D gene. V was shortened by 4 bases and J by 5 bases, with 6 bases between the two germline ends. Germline V gives CDR1 MNHEY, CDR2 SVGAGI. This CDR3 is 12 amino acids long. The CDR3 loop reads CASSFRDQPQHF. DNA for the CDR3: TGTGCCAGCAGTTTTAGAGATCAGCCCCAGCATTTT.

V usage is TRBV3-1 (or the pseudogene TRBV3-2) and J usage is TRBJ2-5; D uncertain. CDR1 and CDR2 (germline): LGHDT, YNNKEL (reference sequence). The CDR3 spans 16 residues. Deletions cut 0 bases from V and 2 bases from J, with 13 bases between. The DNA for the CDR3 is TGTGCCAGCAGCCAAGACCGCGGACGTCGGCAAGAGACCCAGTACTTC. Its translation: CASSQDRGRRQETQYF.

The gene calls are TRBV10-3 and TRBJ2-3; D could derive from TRBD1 or TRBD2 (6 bases each). CDR3 size: 16 residues. Germline CDR1 is ENHRY and CDR2 is SYGVKD. Trimming pared 4 bases from V and 2 bases from J, leaving 16 bases between. This chain's CDR3 is CAISAGGAESTDTQYF. Written as DNA, the CDR3 is TGTGCCATCAGTGCCGGGGGCGCCGAATCCACAGATACGCAGTATTTT.

The rearrangement links TRBV7-9 to TRBJ1-1; no definite D call. Germline V gene sequence: CDR1 SEHNR, CDR2 FQNEAQ (reference sequence). V lost 8 bases to trimming and J lost 1 base, with 11 bases between them. The CDR3 is 13 amino acids. The CDR3 bases are TGTGCCAGCGATTCATCGGGGAACACTGAAGCTTTCTTT. Its protein product is CASDSSGNTEAFF. Full variable domain (remainder filled in from reference TRBV7-9 and TRBJ1-1): DTGVSQNPRHKITKRGQNVTFRCDPISEHNRLYWYRQTLGQGPEFLTYFQNEAQLEKSRLLSDRFSAERPKGSFSTLEIQRTEQGDSAMYLCASDSSGNTEAFFGQGTRLTVV.

A single count supports this clone. The chain couples TRBV19 to TRBJ2-5; D is uncertain. Germline CDR1 LNHDA, CDR2 SQIVND (reference sequence). This CDR3 is 15 amino acids long. The germline V and J ends were trimmed by 7 bases and 5 bases, with 20 bases remaining between them. The chain's CDR3 is CASTPGWGSGETQYF. CDR3 nucleotides: TGTGCCAGTACCCCGGGTTGGGGAAGTGGGGAGACCCAGTACTTC.

The chain combines TRBV2 with TRBJ1-2; the D gene is possibly TRBD1 (6 bases). This CDR3 has 13 amino acids. V lost 7 bases, J lost 3 bases, and 12 bases lay in between. CDR1 SNHLY and CDR2 FYNNEI come from the germline V gene. CDR3 in DNA: TGTGCCAGCAACTTGGACAGACACTATGGCTACACCTTC. This encodes CASNLDRHYGYTF.

The chain couples TRBV7-9 to TRBJ1-1; D unclear. This CDR3 comprises 13 residues. The V gene's germline CDR1 is SEHNR and CDR2 FQNEAQ (reference sequence). The CDR3 bases are TGTGCTGGTAAGGTGGGGAGTGAGGCTGAAGCTTTCTTT. Amino acid sequence: CAGKVGSEAEAFF.

The V call is TRBV4-3, the J call TRBJ1-1; no clear D. The CDR3 sequence is 13 residues long. With 1 base removed from V and 7 bases from J, the gap between germline ends came to 10 bases. From germline, CDR1 is LGHNA and CDR2 YSLEER. For the CDR3, the DNA is TGCGCCAGCAGCCAAGGTGGACCTTATGAAGCTTTCTTT. This sequence encodes CASSQGGPYEAFF.

The chain couples TRBV12-5 to TRBJ1-2, with a tentative D call TRBD1 (5 bases). V shed 2 bases and J shed 3 bases, with 13 bases lying between them. The CDR3 covers 15 residues. Germline assignment: CDR1 LGHNT and CDR2 FRNRAP. Here the CDR3 reads CASGLPRGRDYGYTF. The CDR3 nucleotides read TGTGCTAGTGGTTTGCCACGGGGCAGGGACTATGGCTACACCTTC.

The V call is TRBV9, the J call TRBJ2-7; D call uncertain. V gave up 0 bases and J gave up 4 bases, with 8 bases separating them. Germline V gives CDR1 SGDLS, CDR2 YYNGEE. The CDR3 totals 13 residues. The CDR3 reads CASSVGQEYEQYF. In DNA form, the CDR3 reads TGTGCCAGCAGCGTAGGGCAGGAATACGAGCAGTACTTC. Complete variable domain (other parts from reference TRBV9 and TRBJ2-7): DSGVTQTPKHLITATGQRVTLRCSPRSGDLSVYWYQQSLDQGLQFLIQYYNGEERAKGNILERFSAQQFPDLHSELNLSSLELGDSALYFCASSVGQEYEQYFGPGTRLTVT.

The chain recombines TRBV7-8 with TRBJ1-1, with D possibly being TRBD1 (6 bases). Germline V lookup: CDR1 SGHVS, CDR2 FQNEAQ. This CDR3 contains 14 residues. V was cut by 3 bases and J by 1 base, with 9 bases left in between. As DNA, the CDR3 is TGTGCCAGCAGCTTGTTCAGGGGGAACACTGAAGCTTTCTTT. This encodes CASSLFRGNTEAFF.

The rearrangement links TRBV6-5 to TRBJ1-4; D ambiguous. The CDR3 is 14 residues long. CDR1 and CDR2 (germline): MNHEY, SVGAGI. Trimming cost V 8 bases and J 0 bases, with 10 bases left between them. The CDR3 DNA sequence: TGTGCCAGCGCGGGAGTTGCAACTAATGAAAAACTGTTTTTT. Amino acid sequence: CASAGVATNEKLFF.

The V call is TRBV9, the J call TRBJ1-6; 8 positions agree with TRBD1. The ends lost 0 bases at V and 5 bases at J; junction bases unmatched: 1. CDR1 SGDLS and CDR2 YYNGEE come from the germline V gene. This CDR3 is 15 amino acids long. CDR3 protein: CASSVATGDNSPLHF. The CDR3 DNA follows: TGTGCCAGCAGCGTAGCGACAGGGGATAATTCACCCCTCCACTTT.

J is TRBJ1-5 and V is TRBV27; no clear D. Germline V gene data show CDR1 as MNHEY and CDR2 as SMNVEV (reference sequence). Trimming cost V 8 bases and J 9 bases, with 20 bases left between them. The CDR3 runs to 14 residues. The CDR3 DNA reads as TGTGCCAGCGCCTTTAGTGTCGGGAAATGGCCCCAGCATTTT. This sequence encodes CASAFSVGKWPQHF.

The V call is TRBV29-1, the J call TRBJ2-7; D is unresolved. The germline gives CDR1 SQVTM, CDR2 ANQGSEA. Trimming stripped 4 bases from V and 7 bases from J, with 17 bases between. This CDR3 region has 13 residues. CDR3 protein: CSVAVRRAEEQYF. CDR3 DNA: TGCAGCGTTGCAGTACGTAGGGCAGAAGAGCAGTACTTC.

A word on this clone: An end of the junction does not agree with germline; a read error may underlie this. The chain links TRBV18 to TRBJ2-1; 8 bases are a match to TRBD1. Germline V lookup: CDR1 KGHSH, CDR2 LQKENI. This CDR3 has 14 residues. CDR3 sequence reads: CASSPPLSGQGSIF. In DNA, the CDR3 is TGTGCCAGCTCACCCCCCTTGAGTGGACAGGGAAGTATCTTC.

This clone was seen only once. The chain joins TRBV7-2 to TRBJ2-5; 7 bases are a match to TRBD2. The CDR3 extends over 16 amino acids. Germline trimming cut 7 bases from V and 5 bases from J; bases unmatched to any gene: 16. Germline V gene sequence: CDR1 SGHTA, CDR2 FQGNSA. The CDR3 here is CASTYGLGQGVETQYF. Here the CDR3 DNA reads TGTGCCAGCACCTACGGACTAGGGCAAGGTGTGGAGACCCAGTACTTC. The variable domain in full, with the rest retrieved from reference TRBV7-2 and TRBJ2-5, is GAGVSQSPSNKVTEKGKDVELRCDPISGHTALYWYRQSLGQGLEFLIYFQGNSAPDKSGLPSDRFSAERTGGSVSTLTIQRTQQEDSAVYLCASTYGLGQGVETQYFGPGTRLLVL.

This chain uses TRBV5-6 with TRBJ1-1; D may be TRBD1 (6 bases). V was shortened by 4 bases and J by 2 bases, with 12 bases between the two germline ends. Germline V gene lookup returns CDR1 SGHDT and CDR2 YYEEEE. This CDR3 comprises 14 residues. The CDR3 spells CASSAGRGNTEAFF. In DNA form, the CDR3 reads TGTGCCAGCAGCGCGGGCAGGGGAAACACTGAAGCTTTCTTT.

The chain joins TRBV5-4 to TRBJ2-5; 12 nucleotides align to TRBD1. From germline, CDR1 is SGHNT and CDR2 YYREEE (reference sequence). Unmatched junction bases numbered 9, after V lost 4 bases and J lost 5 bases. This CDR3 region has 16 residues. The CDR3 spells CASSASGTGGSETQYF. DNA of the CDR3: TGTGCCAGCAGCGCCTCCGGGACAGGGGGCTCGGAGACCCAGTACTTC.

This clone showed up just once. The chain is built from TRBV6-5 and TRBJ2-7; TRBD2 aligns across 9 bases. V shed 4 bases and J 5 bases; nucleotides not matched to a gene: 12. Germline lookup yields CDR1 MNHEY and CDR2 SVGAGI. This CDR3 spans 16 amino acids. CDR3 residues: CASSSPGRGGANEQYF. In nucleotides, the CDR3 is TGTGCCAGCAGTTCCCCTGGGCGGGGGGGCGCGAACGAGCAGTACTTC.

The chain couples TRBV19 to TRBJ1-1, with 7 bases that match TRBD1. Per germline, CDR1 LNHDA and CDR2 SQIVND (reference sequence). V shed 3 bases, J shed 7 bases, and the junction held 5 bases outside the gene matches. The CDR3 sequence is 13 residues long. For the CDR3, the DNA is TGTGCCAGTAGTATGTGGACAGGTAGTGAAGCTTTCTTT. This sequence encodes CASSMWTGSEAFF.